This TCR beta chain derives from a study of CD8 T cells in ankylosing spondylitis. Molecular-barcoded quantitative 5'-RACE produced these TCR beta libraries. TCRdb processed the 5' RACE reads anew with MiXCR; each CDR3 protein has one entry. This table has fewer than 180,000 distinct CDR3 sequences, under 55% appearing once. This TCR was sampled from a male donor with ankylosing spondylitis. The sequencing input was synovial fluid, either unsorted or a sorted T cell fraction (not recorded which).

The CDR3 sequence: CASSSNDYLFNPYEQYF. CDR3 bases: TGTGCCAGCAGCTCGAACGACTACCTATTTAACCCCTACGAGCAGTACTTC. The chain couples TRBV7-2 to TRBJ2-7, with D maybe TRBD2 (5 bases). V lost 4 bases and J lost 2, with 21 bases in between. The CDR3 has 17 residues. Germline assignment: CDR1 SGHTA and CDR2 FQGNSA.